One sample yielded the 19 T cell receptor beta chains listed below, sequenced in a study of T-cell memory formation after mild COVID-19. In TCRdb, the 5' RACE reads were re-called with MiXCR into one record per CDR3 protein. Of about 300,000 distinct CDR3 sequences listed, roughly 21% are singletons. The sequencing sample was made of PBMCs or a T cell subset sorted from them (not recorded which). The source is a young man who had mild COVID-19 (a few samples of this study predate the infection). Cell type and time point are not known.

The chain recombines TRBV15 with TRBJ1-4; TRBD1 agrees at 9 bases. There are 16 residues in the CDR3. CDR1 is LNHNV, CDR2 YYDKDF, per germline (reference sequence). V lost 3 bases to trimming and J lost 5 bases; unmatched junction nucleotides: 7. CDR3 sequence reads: CATSRGIGQGNEKLFF. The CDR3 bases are TGTGCCACCAGCAGGGGAATAGGACAGGGGAATGAAAAACTGTTTTTT.

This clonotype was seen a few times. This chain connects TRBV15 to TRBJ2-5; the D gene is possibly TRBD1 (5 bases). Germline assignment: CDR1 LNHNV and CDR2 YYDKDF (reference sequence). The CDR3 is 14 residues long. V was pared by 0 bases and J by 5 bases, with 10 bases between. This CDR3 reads CATSREGVRETQYF. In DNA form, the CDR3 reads TGTGCCACCAGCAGAGAAGGGGTGAGGGAGACCCAGTACTTC.

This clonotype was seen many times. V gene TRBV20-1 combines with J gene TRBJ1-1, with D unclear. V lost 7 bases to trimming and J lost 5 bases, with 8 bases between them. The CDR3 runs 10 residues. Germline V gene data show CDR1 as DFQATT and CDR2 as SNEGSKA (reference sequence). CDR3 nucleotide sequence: TGCAGTGGGCTGGGAACTGAAGCTTTCTTT. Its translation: CSGLGTEAFF.

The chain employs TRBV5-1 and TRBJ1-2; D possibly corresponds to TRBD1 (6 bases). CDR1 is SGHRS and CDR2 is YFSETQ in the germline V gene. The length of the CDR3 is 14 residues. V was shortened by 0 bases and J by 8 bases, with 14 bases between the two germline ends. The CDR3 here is CASSLASDRTGYTF. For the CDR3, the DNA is TGCGCCAGCAGCTTGGCATCAGACAGGACCGGCTACACCTTC.

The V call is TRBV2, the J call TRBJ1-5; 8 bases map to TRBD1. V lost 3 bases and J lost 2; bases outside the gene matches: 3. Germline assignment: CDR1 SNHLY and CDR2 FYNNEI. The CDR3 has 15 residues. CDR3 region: CASSETGVGNQPQHF. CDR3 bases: TGTGCCAGCAGTGAGACAGGGGTGGGCAATCAGCCCCAGCATTTT.

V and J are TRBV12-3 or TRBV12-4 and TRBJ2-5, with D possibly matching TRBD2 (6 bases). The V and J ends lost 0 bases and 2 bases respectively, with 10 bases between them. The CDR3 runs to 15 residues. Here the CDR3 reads CASSLAGRGQETQYF. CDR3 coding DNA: TGTGCCAGCAGTTTAGCCGGGAGAGGTCAAGAGACCCAGTACTTC.

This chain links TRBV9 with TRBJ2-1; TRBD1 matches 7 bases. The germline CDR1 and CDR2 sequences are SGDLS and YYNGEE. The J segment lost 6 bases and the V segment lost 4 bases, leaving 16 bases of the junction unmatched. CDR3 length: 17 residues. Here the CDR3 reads CASSHTTTGTAPNEQFF. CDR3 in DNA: TGTGCCAGCAGCCACACAACTACCGGGACAGCCCCCAATGAGCAGTTCTTC. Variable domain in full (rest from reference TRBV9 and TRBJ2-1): DSGVTQTPKHLITATGQRVTLRCSPRSGDLSVYWYQQSLDQGLQFLIQYYNGEERAKGNILERFSAQQFPDLHSELNLSSLELGDSALYFCASSHTTTGTAPNEQFFGPGTRLTVL.

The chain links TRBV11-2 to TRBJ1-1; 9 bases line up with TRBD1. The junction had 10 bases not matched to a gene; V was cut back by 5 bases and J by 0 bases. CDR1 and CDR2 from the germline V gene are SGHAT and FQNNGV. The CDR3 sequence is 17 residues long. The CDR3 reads CASSQDRGFVMNTEAFF. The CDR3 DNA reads TGTGCCAGCAGCCAAGACAGGGGGTTCGTGATGAACACTGAAGCTTTCTTT.

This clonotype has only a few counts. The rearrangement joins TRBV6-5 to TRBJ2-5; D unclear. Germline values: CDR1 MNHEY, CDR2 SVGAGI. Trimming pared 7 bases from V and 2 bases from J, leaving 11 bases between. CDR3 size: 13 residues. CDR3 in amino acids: CASTPGSQETQYF. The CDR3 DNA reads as TGTGCCAGCACCCCGGGCTCACAAGAGACCCAGTACTTC.

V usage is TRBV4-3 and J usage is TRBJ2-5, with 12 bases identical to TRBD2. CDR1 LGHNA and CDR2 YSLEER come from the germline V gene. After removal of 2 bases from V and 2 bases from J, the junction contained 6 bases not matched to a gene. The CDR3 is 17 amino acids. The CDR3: CASSQSSSGGVQETQYF. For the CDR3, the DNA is TGCGCCAGCAGCCAATCTTCTAGCGGGGGGGTTCAAGAGACCCAGTACTTC.

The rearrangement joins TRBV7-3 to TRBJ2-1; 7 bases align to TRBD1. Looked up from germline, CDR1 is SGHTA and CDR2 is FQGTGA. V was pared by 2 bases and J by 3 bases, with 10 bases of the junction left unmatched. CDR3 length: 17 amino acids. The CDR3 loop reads CASSLSPKGALYNEQFF. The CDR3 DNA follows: TGTGCCAGCAGCTTATCCCCGAAGGGGGCTCTCTACAATGAGCAGTTCTTC.

CDR3 protein: CASSQHTGTSSYEQYV. DNA of the CDR3: TGTGCCAGCAGCCAACACACAGGGACAAGCTCCTACGAGCAGTACGTC. The chain joins TRBV9 to TRBJ2-7, with D maybe TRBD1 (6 bases). V was pared by 4 bases and J by 0 bases, with 17 bases between. From germline, CDR1 is SGDLS and CDR2 YYNGEE. The CDR3 is 16 residues long.

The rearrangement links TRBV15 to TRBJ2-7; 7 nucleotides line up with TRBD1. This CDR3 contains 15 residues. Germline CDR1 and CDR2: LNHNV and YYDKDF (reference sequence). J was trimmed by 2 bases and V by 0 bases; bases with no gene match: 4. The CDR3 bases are TGTGCCACCAGCAGAGATGTAAGGGGGCCCTACGAGCAGTACGTC. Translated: CATSRDVRGPYEQYV.

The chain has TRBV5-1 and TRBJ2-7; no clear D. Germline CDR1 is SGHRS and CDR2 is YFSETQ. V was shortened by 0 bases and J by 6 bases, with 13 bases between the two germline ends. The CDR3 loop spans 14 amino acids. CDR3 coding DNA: TGCGCCAGCAGCTTGGGGCACCCGCAGACCGAGCAGTACTTC. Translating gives CASSLGHPQTEQYF. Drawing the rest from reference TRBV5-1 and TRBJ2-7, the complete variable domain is KAGVTQTPRYLIKTRGQQVTLSCSPISGHRSVSWYQQTPGQGLQFLFEYFSETQRNKGNFPGRFSGRQFSNSRSEMNVSTLELGDSALYLCASSLGHPQTEQYFGPGTRLTVT.

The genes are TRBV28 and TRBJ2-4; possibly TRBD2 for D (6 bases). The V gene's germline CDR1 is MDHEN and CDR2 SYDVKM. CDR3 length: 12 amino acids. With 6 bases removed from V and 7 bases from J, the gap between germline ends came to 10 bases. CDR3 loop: CASSRGGNIQYF. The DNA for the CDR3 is TGTGCCAGCAGCCGGGGAGGTAACATTCAGTACTTC.

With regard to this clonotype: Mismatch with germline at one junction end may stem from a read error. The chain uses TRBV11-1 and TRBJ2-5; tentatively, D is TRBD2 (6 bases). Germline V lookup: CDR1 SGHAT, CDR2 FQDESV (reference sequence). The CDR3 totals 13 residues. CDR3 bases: TGTGCCAGCAGCCCAGGAGGGCAAGAGCCCCAGTACTTC. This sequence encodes CASSPGGQEPQYF.

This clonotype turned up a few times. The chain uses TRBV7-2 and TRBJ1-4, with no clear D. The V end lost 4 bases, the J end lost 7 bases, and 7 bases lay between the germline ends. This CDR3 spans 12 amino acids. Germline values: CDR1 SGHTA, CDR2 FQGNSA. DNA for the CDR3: TGTGCCAGCAGCTCATCGGCTGAAAAACTGTTTTTT. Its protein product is CASSSSAEKLFF. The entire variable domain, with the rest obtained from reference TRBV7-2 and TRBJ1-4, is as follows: GAGVSQSPSNKVTEKGKDVELRCDPISGHTALYWYRQSLGQGLEFLIYFQGNSAPDKSGLPSDRFSAERTGGSVSTLTIQRTQQEDSAVYLCASSSSAEKLFFGSGTQLSVL.

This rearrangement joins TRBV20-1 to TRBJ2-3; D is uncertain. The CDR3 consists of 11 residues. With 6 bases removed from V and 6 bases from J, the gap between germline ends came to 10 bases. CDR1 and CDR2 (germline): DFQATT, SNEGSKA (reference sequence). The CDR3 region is CSARTWDTQYF. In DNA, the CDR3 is TGCAGTGCCAGAACCTGGGATACGCAGTATTTT.

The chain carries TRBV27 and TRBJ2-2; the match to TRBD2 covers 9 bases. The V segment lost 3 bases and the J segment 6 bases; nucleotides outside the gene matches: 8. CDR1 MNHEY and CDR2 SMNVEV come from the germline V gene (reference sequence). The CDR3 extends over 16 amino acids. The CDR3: CASSFVSASGAGELFF. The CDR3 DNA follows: TGTGCCAGCAGTTTCGTTTCGGCTAGCGGGGCCGGGGAGCTGTTTTTT.